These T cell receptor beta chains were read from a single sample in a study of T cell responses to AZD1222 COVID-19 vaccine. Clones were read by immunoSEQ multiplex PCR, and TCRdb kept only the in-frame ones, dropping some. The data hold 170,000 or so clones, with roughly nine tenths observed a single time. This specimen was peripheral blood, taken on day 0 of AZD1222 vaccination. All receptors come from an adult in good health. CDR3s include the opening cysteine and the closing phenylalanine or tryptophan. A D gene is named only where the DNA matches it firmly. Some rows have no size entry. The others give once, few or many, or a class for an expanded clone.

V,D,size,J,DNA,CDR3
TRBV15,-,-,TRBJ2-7,TGTGCCACCAGCAGGTACAGGGATTCCTACGAGCAGTACTTC,CATSRYRDSYEQYF
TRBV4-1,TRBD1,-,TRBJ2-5,TGCGCCAGCAGCCAAGATCCCCCGGGACAGGGGGGAGAGACCCAGTACTTC,CASSQDPPGQGGETQYF
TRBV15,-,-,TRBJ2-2,TGTGCCACCAGCAGAGTAGGGAAGATCGGGGAGCTGTTTTTT,CATSRVGKIGELFF
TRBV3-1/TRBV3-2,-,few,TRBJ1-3,TGTGCCAGCAGCCAAAGCTCTGGAAACACCATATATTTT,CASSQSSGNTIYF
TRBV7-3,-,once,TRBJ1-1,TGTGCCAGCAGCTTAAATCCAGGTTACAACACTGAAGCTTTCTTT,CASSLNPGYNTEAFF
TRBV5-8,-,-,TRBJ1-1,TGTGCCAGCAGCCCCTATTTCGGCTGGGGGGCAGGCACTGAAGCTTTCTTT,CASSPYFGWGAGTEAFF
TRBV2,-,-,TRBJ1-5,TGTGCCAGCAGAAGATCCGAGGGAAGGAGCAATCAGCCCCAGCATTTT,CASRRSEGRSNQPQHF
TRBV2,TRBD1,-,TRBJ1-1,TGTGCCAGCAAACAGGGGGCTAACGCTGAAGCTTTCTTT,CASKQGANAEAFF
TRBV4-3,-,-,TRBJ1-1,TGCGCCAGCAGCCAAGTTCCCGGGACTGAAGCTTTCTTT,CASSQVPGTEAFF
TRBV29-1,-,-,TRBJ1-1,TGCAGCGCCCAAGCCGACGGGGACACTGAAGCTTTCTTT,CSAQADGDTEAFF
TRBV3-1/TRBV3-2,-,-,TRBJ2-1,TGTGCCAGCAGCCAGGCGGTGATTGGCCAGAGATACAATGAGCAGTTCTTC,CASSQAVIGQRYNEQFF
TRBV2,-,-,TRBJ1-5,TGTGCCAGCACAAAGTTCGGCCCCAATCAGCCCCAGCATTTT,CASTKFGPNQPQHF
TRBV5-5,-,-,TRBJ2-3,TGTGCCAGCTCCCTGGACAGAAGCACAGATACGCAGTATTTT,CASSLDRSTDTQYF
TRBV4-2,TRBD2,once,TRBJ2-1,TGTGCCAGCAGCCAAGATTGGCGGGGGGGCTCCTACAATGAGCAGTTCTTC,CASSQDWRGGSYNEQFF
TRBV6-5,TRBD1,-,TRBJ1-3,TGTGCCAGCAAACGACAGGGGACGGACACCATATATTTT,CASKRQGTDTIYF
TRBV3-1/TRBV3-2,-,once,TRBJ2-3,TGTGCCAGCAGTCGGGACTTTGACACAGATACGCAGTATTTT,CASSRDFDTDTQYF
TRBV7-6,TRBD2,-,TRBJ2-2,TGTGCCAGCAGCTTACAACGGGGGGGCGCCGGGGAGCTGTTTTTT,CASSLQRGGAGELFF
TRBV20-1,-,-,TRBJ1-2,TGCAGTGCTAGTCAGGTTGAAGGCTACACCTTC,CSASQVEGYTF
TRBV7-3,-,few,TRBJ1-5,TGTGCCAGCAGCTTTGCCAGCAATCAGCCCCAGCATTTT,CASSFASNQPQHF
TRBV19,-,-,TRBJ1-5,TGTGCCAGTAGTATAAGTAGCAATCAGCCCCAGCATTTT,CASSISSNQPQHF
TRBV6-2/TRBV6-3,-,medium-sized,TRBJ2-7,TGTGCCAGCAGTTACTCGGACAGCTCCTACGAGCAGTACTTC,CASSYSDSSYEQYF
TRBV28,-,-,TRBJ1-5,TGTGCCAGCTGCTTGACAGGCCCCGATCAGCCCCAGCATTTT,CASCLTGPDQPQHF
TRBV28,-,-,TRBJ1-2,TGTGCCAGCAGTTTAATGAACTATGGCTACACCTTC,CASSLMNYGYTF
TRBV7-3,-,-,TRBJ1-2,TGTGCCAGCAGCTTAAGCGGGGGAGTGGATGGCTACACCTTC,CASSLSGGVDGYTF
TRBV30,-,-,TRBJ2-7,TGTGCCTGGAGTGTAGCCGGGGGGCCTTACGAGCAGTACTTC,CAWSVAGGPYEQYF
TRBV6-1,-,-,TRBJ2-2,TGTGCCAGCAGTGAACTCAGGGGACGGAACACCGGGGAGCTGTTTTTT,CASSELRGRNTGELFF
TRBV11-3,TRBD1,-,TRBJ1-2,TGTGCCAGCAGCTCATCCGGGACAGGGCCCTCATACACCTTC,CASSSSGTGPSYTF
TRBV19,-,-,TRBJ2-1,TGTGCCAGTAGTATAGATCTGAGCAGCCGGAATGAGCAGTTCTTC,CASSIDLSSRNEQFF
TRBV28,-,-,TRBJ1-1,TGTGCCAGCAGTTTACTGCGGGGTGAAGCTTTCTTT,CASSLLRGEAFF
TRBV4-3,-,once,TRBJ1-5,TGCGCCAGCAGCCAATTTACAGGTAACTCTCAGCCCCAGCATTTT,CASSQFTGNSQPQHF
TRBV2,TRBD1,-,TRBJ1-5,TGTGCCAGCAGTGAGGGACAGGCTAGCAATCAGCCCCAGCATTTT,CASSEGQASNQPQHF
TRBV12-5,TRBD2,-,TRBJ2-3,TGTGCTAGTGGTTTGGTACCCCCTCTAGCGGGGCGCACAGATACGCAGTATTTT,CASGLVPPLAGRTDTQYF
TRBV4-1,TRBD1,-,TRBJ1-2,TGCGCCAGCAGCCAAAACAGGGGCTACGACGGCTACACCTTC,CASSQNRGYDGYTF
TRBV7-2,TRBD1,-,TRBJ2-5,TGTGCCAGCAGCTTAGGCAGGGGGCGCAGGGAGACCCAGTACTTC,CASSLGRGRRETQYF
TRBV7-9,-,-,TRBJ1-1,TGTGCCAGCACTCCTGTGAAGGGGGTTACCCTGAACACTGAAGCTTTCTTT,CASTPVKGVTLNTEAFF
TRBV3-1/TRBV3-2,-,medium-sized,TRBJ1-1,TGTGCCAGCAGCCACTTAGGGAAGGGGCGATGGGCTTTCTTT,CASSHLGKGRWAFF
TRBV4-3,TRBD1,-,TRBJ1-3,TGCGCCAGCAGCCACTGGGACAGAGATTTCAGAGGAAACACCATATATTTT,CASSHWDRDFRGNTIYF
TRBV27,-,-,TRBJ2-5,TGTGCCAGCAGACCCGTGGGGGCAGGCCGCCAAGAGACCCAGTACTTC,CASRPVGAGRQETQYF
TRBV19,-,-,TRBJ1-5,TGTGCCAGTACCCTCGACAGTCCCCTTAATCAGCCCCAGCATTTT,CASTLDSPLNQPQHF
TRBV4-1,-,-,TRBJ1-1,TGCGCCAGCCGAATTAGGAGTGGCGCTGAAGCTTTCTTT,CASRIRSGAEAFF
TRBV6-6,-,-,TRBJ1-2,TGTGCCAGCAGTTACGCGCGGCAGAGAGCTAACTATGGCTACACCTTC,CASSYARQRANYGYTF
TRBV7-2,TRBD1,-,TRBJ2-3,TGTGCCAGCAGCTCCCGGACAGGGGCCGATACGCAGTATTTT,CASSSRTGADTQYF
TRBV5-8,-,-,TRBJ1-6,TGTGCCAGCAGCTTGTTGGTGGGGAAGGGATCACCCCTCCACTTT,CASSLLVGKGSPLHF
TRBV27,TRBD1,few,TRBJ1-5,TGTGCCAGCAGCTATGGACAGGGGAGCAATCAGCCCCAGCATTTT,CASSYGQGSNQPQHF
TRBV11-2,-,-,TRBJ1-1,TGTGCCAGCAGCTTAGGTTCAGGGTCGGCTTTCTTT,CASSLGSGSAFF
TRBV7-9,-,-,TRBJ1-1,TGTGCCAGCAGCGTTGGACCGAACACTGAAGCTTTCTTT,CASSVGPNTEAFF
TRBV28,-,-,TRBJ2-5,TGTGCCAGCAGTTCCCCCCGCGGGACTCCCGACGGGGAGACCCAGTACTTC,CASSSPRGTPDGETQYF
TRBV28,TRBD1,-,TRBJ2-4,TGTGCCAGCAGTTCCGCACAGGGGTGGGAAAACATTCAGTACTTC,CASSSAQGWENIQYF
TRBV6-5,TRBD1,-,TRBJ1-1,TGTGCCAGCAGTTACTCAACGGACAGGCTTGAAGCTTTCTTT,CASSYSTDRLEAFF
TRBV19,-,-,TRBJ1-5,TGTGCCAGTAGTTTTGGGGAAGGTAGTTGGGTCCAGCCCCAGCATTTT,CASSFGEGSWVQPQHF
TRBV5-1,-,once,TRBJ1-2,TGCGCCAGCGGCCTAGGACAGACTAACACGTTAGCTAACTATGGCTACACCTTC,CASGLGQTNTLANYGYTF
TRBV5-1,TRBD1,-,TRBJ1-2,TGCGCCAGCAGCCTGATCTGGGACAGTCAAGCAGGATACACCTTC,CASSLIWDSQAGYTF
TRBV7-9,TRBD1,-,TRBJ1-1,TGTGCCAGCAGCAAGGACAGGGTGAGGAACACTGAAGCTTTCTTT,CASSKDRVRNTEAFF